The present T cell receptor beta chain was sequenced within a study of T cells in Graves' hyperthyroidism and ophthalmopathy. The study, taken as a whole, reports: Among clonotypes expanded in thyroid above 0.001, most were also found in blood.

This clonotype was picked up many times. Its specificity is not known. The PBMCs studied were ones that came from 10 ml fresh peripheral blood. J lost 5 bases, V lost 3 bases, and 13 bases had no gene match. CDR1 KGHSH and CDR2 LQKENI come from the germline V gene. The CDR3 totals 17 residues. Researchers amplified the TCR beta CDR3 regions from RNA transcripts. HTBI primers drove first-round RT-PCR of the TCR CDR3. TCRdb redid the calling of the multiplex PCR reads with MiXCR, one entry per CDR3 protein. The data contain approximately 270,000 distinct CDR3 sequences, roughly 14% of them singletons. The receptor was derived from a middle-aged woman with Graves' hyperthyroidism that later progressed to Graves' ophthalmopathy. This chain connects TRBV18 to TRBJ1-1; the match to TRBD1 covers 9 bases. Sequenced input: blood. This CDR3 is CASSPHDTGGADTEAFF. In DNA, the CDR3 is TGTGCCAGCTCACCGCACGACACAGGGGGCGCGGATACTGAAGCTTTCTTT.